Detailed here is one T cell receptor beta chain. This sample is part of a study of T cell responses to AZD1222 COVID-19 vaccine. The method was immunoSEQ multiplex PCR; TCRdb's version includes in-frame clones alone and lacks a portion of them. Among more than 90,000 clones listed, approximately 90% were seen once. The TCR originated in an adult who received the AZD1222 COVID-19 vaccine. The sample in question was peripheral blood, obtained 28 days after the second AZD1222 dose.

The CDR3 protein is CASSPGLAGGAEQFF. CDR3 nucleotide sequence: TGTGCCAGCAGCCCGGGACTAGCGGGAGGCGCTGAGCAGTTCTTC. The chain has TRBV7-2 and TRBJ2-1; TRBD2 matches at 15 bases. With V trimmed by 5 bases and J by 9 bases, 5 bases remained unmatched. The CDR3 consists of 15 residues. CDR1 SGHTA and CDR2 FQGNSA come from the germline V gene.